This T cell receptor (beta chain) was sequenced during a study of monozygotic twins with cystic fibrosis. Study-wide results and limits: In 13 of 16 pairs, V gene usage was closest to the co-twin's. Nucleotide-identical clonotype sharing was significantly higher within monozygotic CF twin pairs than between unrelated CF individuals.

Repertoires were generated with immunoSEQ multiplex PCR, while TCRdb's copy carries only in-frame clones and drops some. The sample consists of about 20,000 clones, around 96% of them appearing once. Germline CDR1 is SQVTM and CDR2 is ANQGSEA. The CDR3 contains 12 residues. Trimming cost V 3 bases and J 7 bases, with 12 bases left between them. To note about this clone: Antigen specificity is unknown.

The sequence was collected from a girl under 10 years old with cystic fibrosis. Sequenced: blood. The gene calls are TRBV29-1 and TRBJ1-1; D may be TRBD1 (5 bases). In DNA form, the CDR3 reads TGCAGCGTTGAGTATCAGGGAGTTGAAGCTTTCTTT. Its translation: CSVEYQGVEAFF.